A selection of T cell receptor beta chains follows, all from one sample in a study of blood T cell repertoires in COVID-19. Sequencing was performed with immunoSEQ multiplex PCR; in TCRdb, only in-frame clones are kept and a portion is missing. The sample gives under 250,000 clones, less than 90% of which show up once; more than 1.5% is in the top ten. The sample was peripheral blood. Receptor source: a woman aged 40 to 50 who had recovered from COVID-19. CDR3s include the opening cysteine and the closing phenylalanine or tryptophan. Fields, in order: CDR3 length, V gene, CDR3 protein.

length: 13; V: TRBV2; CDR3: CASSASNQETQYF
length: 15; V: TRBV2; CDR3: CAIIHDSSNTGELFF
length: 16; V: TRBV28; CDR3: CASTNPGAGITDTQYF
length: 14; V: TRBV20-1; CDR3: CSASLATTRRGQYF
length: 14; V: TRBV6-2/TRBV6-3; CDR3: CASSSGSPGQPQHF
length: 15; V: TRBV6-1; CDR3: CASSEGDRALQPQHF
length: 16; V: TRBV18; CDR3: CASSLGTGGNGNTIYF
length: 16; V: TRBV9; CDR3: CASSVGTGGVGQPQHF
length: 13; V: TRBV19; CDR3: CASSPDSNYGYTF
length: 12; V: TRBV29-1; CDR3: CSGGTGYNEQFF
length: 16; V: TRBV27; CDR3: CASSPPRTGEGQPQHF
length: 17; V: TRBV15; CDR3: CATSRDSLEGVLDGYTF
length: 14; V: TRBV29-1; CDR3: CSVGTGTGAYEQYF
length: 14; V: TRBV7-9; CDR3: CASSLKGAGETQYF
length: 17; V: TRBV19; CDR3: CASSMARGRTGANVLTF
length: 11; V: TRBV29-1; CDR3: CGLRAYNEQFF
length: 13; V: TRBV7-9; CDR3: CASSLGLREKLFF
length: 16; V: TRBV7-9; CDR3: CASSSSGMGWVEKLFF
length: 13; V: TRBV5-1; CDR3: CASSGDGGRALHF
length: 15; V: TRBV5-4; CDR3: CASSTDPGGTDTQYF
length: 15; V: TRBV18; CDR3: CASSLGLAATDTQYF
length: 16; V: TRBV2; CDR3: CASSGRGQGAYQPQHF
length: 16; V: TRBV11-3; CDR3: CASSLVGGVSYNEQFF
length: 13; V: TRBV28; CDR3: CASSPGQNQPQHF
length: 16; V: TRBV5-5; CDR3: CASSRIQTGGFYGYTF
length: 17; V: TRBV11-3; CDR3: CASSDHRDTANTGELFF